These 23 T cell receptor beta chains originate from one sample sequenced in a study of T-cell memory formation after mild COVID-19. Via MiXCR, TCRdb re-called the 5' RACE reads, giving one row per CDR3 protein. Of fewer than 450,000 distinct CDR3 sequences detected, under 25% appear once; the ten largest clones hold roughly an eighth. Sequencing was done on a sample of PBMCs or a T cell subset sorted from them (not recorded which). These receptors were taken from an adult woman who had mild COVID-19 (a few samples of this study predate the infection). Cell type and time point are not known.

At least ten counts were recorded for this clonotype. The rearrangement joins TRBV20-1 to TRBJ2-5; 7 bases align to TRBD2. The CDR3 runs to 13 residues. V was clipped by 6 bases and J by 5 bases; unmatched bases: 9. Per the germline V gene, CDR1 is DFQATT and CDR2 is SNEGSKA (reference sequence). In nucleotides, the CDR3 is TGCAGTGCCCCGAAGGGAGGGAAGGAGACCCAGTACTTC. This encodes CSAPKGGKETQYF.

This chain uses TRBV27 with TRBJ1-5; D is uncertain. Germline CDR1 is MNHEY and CDR2 is SMNVEV (reference sequence). Trimming took off 3 bases at V and 3 bases at J, with 12 bases between the two ends. The CDR3 spans 15 residues. In DNA form, the CDR3 reads TGTGCCAGCAGTTTGGAGGGTCGTTACAATCAGCCCCAGCATTTT. Amino acids: CASSLEGRYNQPQHF.

There are a few counts of this clonotype. The CDR3 here is CATSRGLAGAYNEQFF. CDR3 coding DNA: TGTGCCACCAGCAGAGGACTAGCGGGAGCCTACAATGAGCAGTTCTTC. The chain is built from TRBV15 and TRBJ2-1, with 12 bases that match TRBD2. Losses at the gene ends were 1 base for V and 2 bases for J; bases not matched to a gene: 0. This CDR3 has 16 amino acids. Per germline, CDR1 LNHNV and CDR2 YYDKDF (reference sequence).

CDR3 protein: CASTPLTRPLPAKNIQYF. Written as DNA, the CDR3 is TGTGCCAGCACCCCCCTCACGAGGCCCCTTCCAGCCAAAAACATTCAGTACTTC. The rearrangement links TRBV3-1 to TRBJ2-4, with no clear D. The V and J ends lost 7 bases and 0 bases respectively, with 22 bases between them. The CDR3 covers 18 residues. Germline CDR1 reads LGHDT; CDR2 reads YNNKEL (reference sequence).

Regarding this clonotype: At one end, the junction sequence differs from germline, possibly due to a read error. This sequence joins TRBV24-1 and TRBJ2-3; perhaps TRBD1 as D (6 bases). This CDR3 region has 15 residues. Germline CDR1 KGHDR, CDR2 SFDVKD. CDR3 bases: TGTGCCACCAGTGATATACTGACAGGCACGGATACGCAGTATTTT. It translates to CATSDILTGTDTQYF.

This clonotype came up a few times. V is TRBV7-9 and J is TRBJ2-3; no definite D call. This CDR3 has 13 residues. V shed 5 bases and J shed 2 bases, with 8 bases lying between them. Germline assignment: CDR1 SEHNR and CDR2 FQNEAQ (reference sequence). This CDR3 reads CASSPDPTDTQYF. CDR3 coding DNA: TGTGCCAGCAGCCCGGATCCCACAGATACGCAGTATTTT.

The CDR3 DNA reads as TGTGCCAGCTCACCACAGTACAGCAATCAGCCCCAGCATTTT. Translating it yields CASSPQYSNQPQHF. The gene calls are TRBV18 and TRBJ1-5; D is undetermined. The CDR3 sequence is 14 residues long. Looked up from germline, CDR1 is KGHSH and CDR2 is LQKENI. Between the trimmed V and J ends, which lost 1 base and 1 base, there was a span of 5 bases.

This clonotype was seen a handful of times. V usage is TRBV11-2 and J usage is TRBJ1-1; no definite D call. The CDR3 is made up of 12 amino acids. Trimming shortened V by 5 bases and J by 7 bases, and 11 bases separated the two germline ends. Germline loops: CDR1 SGHAT, CDR2 FQNNGV. CDR3 protein: CASSRFGGEAFF. The DNA of the CDR3 is TGTGCCAGCAGCCGCTTCGGCGGTGAAGCTTTCTTT. The entire variable domain, with the rest obtained from reference TRBV11-2 and TRBJ1-1, is as follows: EAGVAQSPRYKIIEKRQSVAFWCNPISGHATLYWYQQILGQGPKLLIQFQNNGVVDDSQLPKDRFSAERLKGVDSTLKIQPAKLEDSAVYLCASSRFGGEAFFGQGTRLTVV.

This clonotype showed up just a few times. The chain combines TRBV15 with TRBJ1-5; no firm D call. The germline V gene has CDR1 LNHNV and CDR2 YYDKDF (reference sequence). V was shortened by 3 bases and J by 1 base, with 7 bases between the two germline ends. The CDR3 spans 14 residues. Here the CDR3 reads CATSSRASNQPQHF. CDR3 coding DNA: TGTGCCACCAGCAGTCGGGCAAGCAATCAGCCCCAGCATTTT.

The chain links TRBV7-2 to TRBJ2-2, with D perhaps TRBD1 (7 bases). Germline loops: CDR1 SGHTA, CDR2 FQGNSA. The CDR3 totals 15 residues. V dropped 6 bases and J dropped 6 bases, with 17 bases sitting between them. Written as DNA, the CDR3 is TGTGCCAGCAGGGAGGAGGGGGCGAGGGCCGGGGAGCTGTTTTTT. Translation: CASREEGARAGELFF.

This clonotype was counted many times. The J gene is TRBJ2-2, the V gene TRBV6-4; D gene uncertain. This CDR3 region has 13 residues. V was trimmed by 0 bases and J by 3 bases, leaving 2 bases between them. Looked up from germline, CDR1 is MRHNA and CDR2 is SNTAGT. CDR3 DNA: TGTGCCAGCAGTGACTCGGACACCGGGGAGCTGTTTTTT. Protein product: CASSDSDTGELFF.

The sample holds a few counts of this clonotype. This chain uses TRBV4-2 with TRBJ1-2, with 8 bases matching TRBD1. Unmatched junction bases numbered 8, after V lost 4 bases and J lost 7 bases. Germline CDR1 is LGHNA and CDR2 is YNFKEQ. This CDR3 contains 14 residues. CDR3 sequence (DNA): TGTGCCAGCAGCCCCCGGACAGGGACAGGTGGCTACACCTTC. This sequence encodes CASSPRTGTGGYTF.

This chain connects TRBV25-1 to TRBJ2-7, with D perhaps being TRBD1 or TRBD2 (5 bases each). CDR1 is MGHDK, CDR2 SYGVNS, per germline. Trimming took off 4 bases at V and 11 bases at J, with 15 bases between the two ends. CDR3 size: 12 residues. The CDR3 coding sequence is TGTGCCAGCAGTGGGGACCCAAGGACGAAGTACTTC. Its protein product is CASSGDPRTKYF.

This clonotype has more than one count but fewer than ten. The chain links TRBV12-3 or TRBV12-4 to TRBJ1-2; 7 positions match TRBD1. CDR3 length equals 13 residues. V shed 4 bases, J shed 8 bases, and the junction held 7 bases outside the gene matches. The CDR3, as DNA: TGTGCCAGCAGTTCTCTGCAGGGGGGCGGCTACACCTTC. Translating gives CASSSLQGGGYTF.

This clonotype was seen only a few times. The gene calls are TRBV20-1 and TRBJ1-1; the D gene is possibly TRBD1 (6 bases). Trimming took off 5 bases at V and 3 bases at J, with 22 bases between the two ends. The CDR3 totals 16 residues. From germline, CDR1 is DFQATT and CDR2 SNEGSKA (reference sequence). CDR3 sequence reads: CSARDNLGGADTEAFF. CDR3 DNA: TGCAGTGCTCGGGACAATCTGGGAGGTGCGGACACTGAAGCTTTCTTT.

This clonotype was seen only once. The CDR3 spells CASREQPGRGDTEAFF. The CDR3 DNA reads as TGTGCCAGCAGAGAACAGCCAGGGCGGGGGGACACTGAAGCTTTCTTT. The chain is built from TRBV7-8 and TRBJ1-1, with a possible D match to TRBD1 (5 bases). V dropped 6 bases and J dropped 3 bases, with 20 bases sitting between them. This CDR3 has 16 residues. The germline gives CDR1 SGHVS, CDR2 FQNEAQ.

This rearrangement joins TRBV24-1 to TRBJ2-3; D might be TRBD1 or TRBD2, each matching 5 bases. CDR3 size: 14 residues. The germline V gene encodes CDR1 KGHDR and CDR2 SFDVKD. With 7 bases removed from V and 12 bases from J, the gap between germline ends came to 22 bases. The CDR3 loop reads CATSDLSGTHFQYF. CDR3 in DNA: TGTGCCACCAGCGACTTATCCGGGACCCATTTTCAGTATTTT.

The sample holds a few counts of this clonotype. The gene calls are TRBV3-1 and TRBJ2-1, with 10 bases identical to TRBD2. Germline V gene data show CDR1 as LGHDT and CDR2 as YNNKEL (reference sequence). This CDR3 contains 16 residues. Trimming at V came to 5 bases and at J to 9 bases, leaving 13 bases not matched to a gene. CDR3 coding DNA: TGTGCCAGCAGCTACAGTATGGCTAGCGGGAGTACTGAGCAGTTCTTC. As protein: CASSYSMASGSTEQFF.

CDR3 residues: CASSVEPSGDGTQYF. The DNA for the CDR3 is TGTGCCAGCAGCGTAGAGCCTAGCGGTGATGGGACCCAGTACTTC. J is TRBJ2-5 and V is TRBV9; 7 nucleotides line up with TRBD2. CDR3 length: 15 amino acids. The V gene's germline CDR1 is SGDLS and CDR2 YYNGEE. V trimming: 0 bases; J trimming: 7 bases; junction bases outside the gene matches: 9.

This clonotype was seen only a few times. The chain carries TRBV6-5 and TRBJ2-6; D unclear. Germline CDR1 and CDR2: MNHEY and SVGAGI. Trimming left V 3 bases short and J 0 bases short, with 6 bases between. The CDR3 sequence is 15 residues long. This chain's CDR3 is CASSYLASGANVLTF. CDR3 nucleotide sequence: TGTGCCAGCAGTTATCTGGCCTCTGGGGCCAACGTCCTGACTTTC.

V gene TRBV18 combines with J gene TRBJ2-3, with 7 bases matching TRBD2. The ends lost 3 bases at V and 0 bases at J; junction bases unmatched: 3. Per the germline V gene, CDR1 is KGHSH and CDR2 is LQKENI. This CDR3 comprises 15 residues. Here the CDR3 DNA reads TGTGCCAGCTCACCGCGCGGGGGTAGCACAGATACGCAGTATTTT. This codes for CASSPRGGSTDTQYF.

The CDR3 protein is CASSPPDGANEKLFF. CDR3 bases: TGTGCCAGCTCACCACCCGATGGGGCCAATGAAAAACTGTTTTTT. V is TRBV18 and J is TRBJ1-4; tentative D call: TRBD1 (5 bases). This CDR3 comprises 15 residues. Per the germline V gene, CDR1 is KGHSH and CDR2 is LQKENI. Trimming left V 0 bases short and J 5 bases short, with 10 bases between.

The chain carries TRBV10-3 and TRBJ2-3; possibly TRBD1 for D (5 bases). This CDR3 has 14 amino acids. V was trimmed by 8 bases and J by 2 bases, leaving 14 bases between them. Germline-derived CDR1 and CDR2 are ENHRY and SYGVKD. The DNA for the CDR3 is TGTGCCATCGGAGACAGCAGCTACACAGATACGCAGTATTTT. Translating gives CAIGDSSYTDTQYF.